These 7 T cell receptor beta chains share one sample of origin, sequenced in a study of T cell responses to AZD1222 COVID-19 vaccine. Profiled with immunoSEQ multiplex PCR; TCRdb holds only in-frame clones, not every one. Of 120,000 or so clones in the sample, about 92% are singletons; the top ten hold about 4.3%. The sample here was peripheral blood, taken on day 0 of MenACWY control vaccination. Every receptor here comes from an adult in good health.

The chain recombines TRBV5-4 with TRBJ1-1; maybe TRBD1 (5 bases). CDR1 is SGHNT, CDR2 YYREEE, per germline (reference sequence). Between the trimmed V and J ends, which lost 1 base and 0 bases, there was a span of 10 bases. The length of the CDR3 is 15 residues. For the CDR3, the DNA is TGTGCCAGCAGCTTGCCTGGGGCCCTGAACACTGAAGCTTTCTTT. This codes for CASSLPGALNTEAFF. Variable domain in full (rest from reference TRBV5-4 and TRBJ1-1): ETGVTQSPTHLIKTRGQQVTLRCSSQSGHNTVSWYQQALGQGPQFIFQYYREEENGRGNFPPRFSGLQFPNYSSELNVNALELDDSALYLCASSLPGALNTEAFFGQGTRLTVV.

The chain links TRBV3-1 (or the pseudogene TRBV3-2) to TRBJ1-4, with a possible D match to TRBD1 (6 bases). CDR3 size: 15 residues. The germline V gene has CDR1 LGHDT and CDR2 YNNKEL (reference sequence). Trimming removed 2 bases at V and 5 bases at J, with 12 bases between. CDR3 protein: CASSQTDSSNEKLFF. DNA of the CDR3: TGTGCCAGCAGCCAAACGGACAGCTCCAATGAAAAACTGTTTTTT.

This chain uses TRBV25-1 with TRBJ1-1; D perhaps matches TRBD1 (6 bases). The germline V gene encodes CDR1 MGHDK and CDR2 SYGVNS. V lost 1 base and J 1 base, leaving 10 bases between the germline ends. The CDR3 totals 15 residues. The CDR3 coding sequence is TGTGCCAGCAGTGAATGGGGGCGGGAGAACACTGAAGCTTTCTTT. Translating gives CASSEWGRENTEAFF. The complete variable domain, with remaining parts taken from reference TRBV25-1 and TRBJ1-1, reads EADIYQTPRYLVIGTGKKITLECSQTMGHDKMYWYQQDPGMELHLIHYSYGVNSTEKGDLSSESTVSRIRTEHFPLTLESARPSHTSQYLCASSEWGRENTEAFFGQGTRLTVV.

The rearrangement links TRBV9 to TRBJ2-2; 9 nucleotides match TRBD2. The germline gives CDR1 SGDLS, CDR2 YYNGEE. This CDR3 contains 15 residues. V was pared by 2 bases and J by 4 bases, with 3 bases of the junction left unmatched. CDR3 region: CASSVASGVTGELFF. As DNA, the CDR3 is TGTGCCAGCAGCGTTGCTAGCGGGGTCACCGGGGAGCTGTTTTTT. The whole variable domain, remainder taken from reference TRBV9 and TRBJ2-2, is DSGVTQTPKHLITATGQRVTLRCSPRSGDLSVYWYQQSLDQGLQFLIQYYNGEERAKGNILERFSAQQFPDLHSELNLSSLELGDSALYFCASSVASGVTGELFFGEGSRLTVL.

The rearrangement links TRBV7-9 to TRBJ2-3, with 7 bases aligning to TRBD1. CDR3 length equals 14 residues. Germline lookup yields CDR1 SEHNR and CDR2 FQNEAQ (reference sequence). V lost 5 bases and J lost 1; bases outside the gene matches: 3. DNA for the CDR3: TGTGCCAGCAGCACAGACAGGGGCACAGATACGCAGTATTTT. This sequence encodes CASSTDRGTDTQYF.

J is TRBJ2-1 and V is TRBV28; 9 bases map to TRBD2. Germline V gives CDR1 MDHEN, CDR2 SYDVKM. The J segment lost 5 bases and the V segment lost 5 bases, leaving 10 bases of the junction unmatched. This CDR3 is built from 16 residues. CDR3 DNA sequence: TGTGCCAGCAGTCCCCACCCAGCGGGAGGCCACAATGAGCAGTTCTTC. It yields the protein CASSPHPAGGHNEQFF.

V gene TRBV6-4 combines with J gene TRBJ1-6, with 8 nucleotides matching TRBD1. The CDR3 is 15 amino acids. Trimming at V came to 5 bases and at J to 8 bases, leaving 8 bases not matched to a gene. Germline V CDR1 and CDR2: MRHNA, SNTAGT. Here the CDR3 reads CASSSLTGGDSPLHF. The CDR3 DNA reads TGTGCCAGCAGTTCCCTTACAGGGGGGGATTCACCCCTCCACTTT.